Below are 19 T cell receptor beta chains sequenced from a single sample in a study of T-cell reconstitution after alpha-beta-depleted transplantation in children. Unique molecular identifiers were built into the TCRbeta library. TCRdb reprocessed the PCR reads with MiXCR, giving one entry per CDR3 protein. The table lists about 460,000 distinct CDR3 sequences, about an eighth of them singletons. The source material was PBMCs, mostly from graft donor cells, sampled 180 days after TCRalphabeta/CD19-depleted stem cell transplant. Receptors were obtained from a female patient aged 2-9 years who had a stem cell transplant for aplastic anemia, so the T cells may come from the graft donor.

This clonotype was observed at least ten times. CDR3 sequence: CASSIVNEQFF. The CDR3 DNA reads TGCGCCAGCAGCATCGTAAATGAGCAGTTCTTC. V is TRBV5-1 and J is TRBJ2-1, with D uncertain. The CDR3 consists of 11 residues. Germline V CDR1 and CDR2: SGHRS, YFSETQ. V lost 4 bases and J lost 7, with 6 bases in between. Combining the CDR3 with reference TRBV5-1 and TRBJ2-1 gives the whole variable domain KAGVTQTPRYLIKTRGQQVTLSCSPISGHRSVSWYQQTPGQGLQFLFEYFSETQRNKGNFPGRFSGRQFSNSRSEMNVSTLELGDSALYLCASSIVNEQFFGPGTRLTVL.

The chain joins TRBV20-1 to TRBJ1-6; D uncertain. V gave up 0 bases and J gave up 5 bases, with 8 bases separating them. The CDR3 covers 14 residues. CDR1 and CDR2 (germline): DFQATT, SNEGSKA (reference sequence). CDR3 sequence (DNA): TGCAGTGCTAGAGATCCCAGGAATAATTCACCCCTCCACTTT. Translation: CSARDPRNNSPLHF.

This clonotype has a handful of counts. This rearrangement joins TRBV5-1 to TRBJ2-6, with D uncertain. The germline V gene has CDR1 SGHRS and CDR2 YFSETQ. V was clipped by 5 bases and J by 0 bases, with 12 bases between them. The CDR3 loop spans 16 amino acids. In DNA, the CDR3 is TGCGCCAGCAGTTTAGGAGCTTCCTCTGGGGCCAACGTCCTGACTTTC. This sequence encodes CASSLGASSGANVLTF. The full variable domain, rest sourced from reference TRBV5-1 and TRBJ2-6, is KAGVTQTPRYLIKTRGQQVTLSCSPISGHRSVSWYQQTPGQGLQFLFEYFSETQRNKGNFPGRFSGRQFSNSRSEMNVSTLELGDSALYLCASSLGASSGANVLTFGAGSRLTVL.

The V call is TRBV2, the J call TRBJ2-5; D unclear. Trimming pared 6 bases from V and 5 bases from J, leaving 10 bases between. Germline V CDR1 and CDR2: SNHLY, FYNNEI. The CDR3 covers 12 residues. The CDR3 nucleotides read TGTGCCAGCAGGTACGGGTCGGAGACCCAGTACTTC. Its translation: CASRYGSETQYF.

This clonotype was picked up a small number of times. The CDR3 here is CASSSMREYQETQYF. CDR3 nucleotide sequence: TGTGCCAGCAGTTCGATGCGGGAGTACCAAGAGACCCAGTACTTC. The chain has TRBV28 and TRBJ2-5; TRBD2 aligns across 7 bases. CDR3 length: 15 amino acids. Losses at the gene ends were 4 bases for V and 0 bases for J; bases not matched to a gene: 5. Germline V gives CDR1 MDHEN, CDR2 SYDVKM.

The gene calls are TRBV11-2 and TRBJ2-5; 8 bases fit TRBD1. The germline gives CDR1 SGHAT, CDR2 FQNNGV. Trimming at V came to 5 bases and at J to 5 bases, leaving 4 bases not matched to a gene. The CDR3 is made up of 13 amino acids. The CDR3 nucleotides are TGTGCCAGCAGCGCGGACAGGGTGGAGACCCAGTACTTC. Translating it yields CASSADRVETQYF.

This clonotype was counted between two and nine times. The chain recombines TRBV7-2 with TRBJ2-7; D call uncertain. The V end was cut by 4 bases, the J end by 0 bases, with 7 bases between. The CDR3 consists of 13 residues. From germline, CDR1 is SGHTA and CDR2 FQGNSA. The CDR3 protein is CASSSSRSYEQYF. CDR3 bases: TGTGCCAGCAGCTCCTCCCGCTCCTACGAGCAGTACTTC.

The chain links TRBV5-1 to TRBJ2-1; possibly TRBD2 for D (6 bases). V lost 0 bases, J lost 10 bases, and 17 bases lay in between. The CDR3 totals 15 residues. Germline values: CDR1 SGHRS, CDR2 YFSETQ. The CDR3 spells CASSLDGSLGPEQFF. The CDR3 DNA reads TGCGCCAGCAGCTTGGACGGGAGTTTGGGGCCCGAGCAGTTCTTC.

Regarding this clonotype: A much more abundant neighbour one base away suggests this may be a read error. This chain joins TRBV29-1 and TRBJ2-3, with D perhaps matching TRBD1 (6 bases). The CDR3 runs 14 residues. Per germline, CDR1 SQVTM and CDR2 ANQGSEA. DNA for the CDR3: TGCAGCGCTGTCCCGGACAGACCAACAGATACGCGGTATTTT. This gives the protein CSAVPDRPTDTRYF.

At least ten counts were recorded for this clonotype. V usage is TRBV18 and J usage is TRBJ2-5; TRBD1 might be the D (5 bases). The CDR3 runs to 16 residues. Trimming removed 3 bases at V and 3 bases at J, with 17 bases between. CDR1 is KGHSH, CDR2 LQKENI, per germline. Here the CDR3 reads CASSPIKGSGEETQYF. The CDR3 DNA follows: TGTGCCAGCTCACCGATAAAGGGGTCCGGTGAAGAGACCCAGTACTTC.

The V and J genes are TRBV30 and TRBJ1-5; no reliable D call. This CDR3 is built from 15 residues. Trimming pared 0 bases from V and 2 bases from J, leaving 11 bases between. Germline V CDR1 and CDR2: GTSNPN, SVGIG (reference sequence). CDR3 coding DNA: TGTGCCTGGAGTGTACGTGATGAAGGCAATCAGCCCCAGCATTTT. Its protein is CAWSVRDEGNQPQHF.

J is TRBJ2-7 and V is TRBV28; 9 bases line up with TRBD1. V dropped 5 bases and J dropped 3; count of bases not matched to a gene: 8. Germline-derived CDR1 and CDR2 are MDHEN and SYDVKM. This CDR3 has 15 amino acids. As DNA, the CDR3 is TGTGCCAGCAGTACTCCGGGACAGGGACGCTACGAGCAGTACTTC. Translated: CASSTPGQGRYEQYF. Using reference TRBV28 and TRBJ2-7 for the parts outside the CDR3, the full variable domain is DVKVTQSSRYLVKRTGEKVFLECVQDMDHENMFWYRQDPGLGLRLIYFSYDVKMKEKGDIPEGYSVSREKKERFSLILESASTNQTSMYLCASSTPGQGRYEQYFGPGTRLTVT.

This clonotype showed up just a few times. V gene TRBV18 combines with J gene TRBJ2-1, with D tentatively TRBD1 (6 bases). V gave up 6 bases and J gave up 2 bases, with 11 bases separating them. Per the germline V gene, CDR1 is KGHSH and CDR2 is LQKENI. The CDR3 runs to 14 residues. As DNA, the CDR3 is TGTGCCAGCTCCCGGACAGACGCCTACAATGAGCAGTTCTTC. Translating it yields CASSRTDAYNEQFF.

This chain joins TRBV20-1 and TRBJ2-1; D is possibly TRBD1 or TRBD2 (6 bases each). Germline-derived CDR1 and CDR2 are DFQATT and SNEGSKA (reference sequence). Trimming left V 5 bases short and J 12 bases short, with 29 bases between. This CDR3 spans 16 amino acids. The CDR3 DNA reads TGCAGTGCTCCCCCCTGGGGGGCGGCTAGCAGTGAAGGGCAGTTCTTC. As protein: CSAPPWGAASSEGQFF.

The rearrangement uses TRBV19 and TRBJ2-6, with D uncertain. This CDR3 has 14 residues. Per germline, CDR1 LNHDA and CDR2 SQIVND (reference sequence). The V end lost 3 bases, the J end lost 2 bases, and 5 bases lay between the germline ends. CDR3 DNA: TGTGCCAGTAGTATCCTGGCTGGGGCCAACGTCCTGACTTTC. This encodes CASSILAGANVLTF.

V gene TRBV5-6 combines with J gene TRBJ2-1; D unclear. CDR3 length: 11 amino acids. Trimming removed 0 bases at V and 12 bases at J, with 7 bases between. In germline, CDR1 is SGHDT, CDR2 YYEEEE. The CDR3 DNA sequence: TGTGCCAGCAGCTTGGTACAGTTGCAGTTCTTC. Translated, it gives CASSLVQLQFF.

This chain uses TRBV20-1 with TRBJ2-5; 14 bases are shared with TRBD2. J was trimmed by 5 bases and V by 6 bases; bases with no gene match: 8. This CDR3 contains 15 residues. Germline-derived CDR1 and CDR2 are DFQATT and SNEGSKA (reference sequence). The CDR3 DNA sequence: TGCAGTGCCTCGGGACTAGCGGGAGAGGGGGAGACCCAGTACTTC. It encodes CSASGLAGEGETQYF.

This clonotype came up many times. V is TRBV3-1 and J is TRBJ1-6; D ambiguous. Germline V gives CDR1 LGHDT, CDR2 YNNKEL (reference sequence). Deletions cut 1 base from V and 3 bases from J, with 7 bases between. This CDR3 is built from 15 residues. The CDR3 bases are TGTGCCAGCAGCCAAGTGGGGTTCTATAATTCACCCCTCCACTTT. Translation gives CASSQVGFYNSPLHF.

This clonotype appeared many times. The CDR3 loop is CATSTRREGTDTQYF. The CDR3 DNA sequence: TGTGCCACCAGTACGCGGCGGGAGGGCACAGATACGCAGTATTTT. The J gene is TRBJ2-3, the V gene TRBV24-1; TRBD2 agrees at 8 bases. V gave up 6 bases and J gave up 1 base; unmatched junction bases: 5. In germline, CDR1 is KGHDR, CDR2 SFDVKD. CDR3 length equals 15 residues.